These 8 T cell receptor beta chains came from one sample sequenced in a study of beta chain features in type 1 diabetes. Study-level points and caveats: Patients with Type 1 diabetes showed moderately but significantly shorter TCRB CDR3s in all four CD4+ subsets.

No antigen is known for these receptors. All of the isolated RNA was reverse transcribed, so expressed TCRB transcripts were sequenced. The data were produced by immunoSEQ multiplex PCR, yet TCRdb's version contains in-frame clones alone and is incomplete. The profile shows 150,000 to 200,000 clones, roughly 63% of them singletons. Sample: naive CD4+ T cells from blood. The receptors come from a man younger than 40 with type 1 diabetes.

The gene calls are TRBV15 and TRBJ1-2; a possible D gene is TRBD1 (5 bases). The CDR3 consists of 15 residues. Trimming left V 5 bases short and J 4 bases short, with 17 bases between. From germline, CDR1 is LNHNV and CDR2 YYDKDF (reference sequence). CDR3 in amino acids: CATSAHGGIAYGYTF. The CDR3 DNA reads as TGTGCCACCAGCGCCCATGGGGGGATCGCCTATGGCTACACCTTC.

This chain joins TRBV6-5 and TRBJ1-1, with 7 bases matching TRBD1. Germline V lookup: CDR1 MNHEY, CDR2 SVGAGI. This CDR3 has 14 residues. The V and J ends lost 5 bases and 6 bases, in that order; junction bases with no gene match: 9. CDR3 region: CASSPLQGKAEAFF. The DNA of the CDR3 is TGTGCCAGCAGTCCTCTACAGGGGAAGGCTGAAGCTTTCTTT.

The chain links TRBV5-6 to TRBJ2-3; perhaps TRBD1 as D (5 bases). The CDR3 contains 15 residues. The V gene lost 3 bases and the J gene lost 0 bases, with 11 bases spanning the gap. Germline V gives CDR1 SGHDT, CDR2 YYEEEE. Here the CDR3 DNA reads TGTGCCAGCAGCTATCAACAGGTCAGCACAGATACGCAGTATTTT. It yields the protein CASSYQQVSTDTQYF.

V and J are TRBV6-5 and TRBJ2-1, with a tentative D call TRBD1 (5 bases). The CDR3 has 15 amino acids. Germline assignment: CDR1 MNHEY and CDR2 SVGAGI. V shed 0 bases and J shed 4 bases, with 10 bases lying between them. CDR3 bases: TGTGCCAGCAGTTACTCAATAGACAGTTACAATGAGCAGTTCTTC. Translated: CASSYSIDSYNEQFF.

The V call is TRBV4-1, the J call TRBJ2-7; 9 bases fit TRBD1. This CDR3 spans 17 amino acids. CDR1 MGHRA and CDR2 YSYEKL come from the germline V gene. Germline trimming cut 3 bases from V and 3 bases from J; bases unmatched to any gene: 12. The CDR3 here is CASSHPVSRDRVYEQYF. The CDR3 DNA reads TGCGCCAGCAGCCATCCCGTGAGTAGGGACAGGGTCTACGAGCAGTACTTC.

The sample holds a few counts of this clone. This chain links TRBV28 with TRBJ2-4, with 11 bases matching TRBD1. There are 14 residues in the CDR3. V dropped 6 bases and J dropped 10; count of bases not matched to a gene: 8. The germline V gene has CDR1 MDHEN and CDR2 SYDVKM. The CDR3: CASRSPGQGGIQYF. CDR3 nucleotide sequence: TGTGCCAGCAGGTCGCCGGGACAGGGGGGTATTCAGTACTTC.

Regarding this clone: At the DNA level, this CDR3 is encoded by other sequences in the same sample as well. V is TRBV14 and J is TRBJ2-7; D not resolved. There are 11 residues in the CDR3. Germline V gene sequence: CDR1 SGHDN, CDR2 FVKESK. Trimming removed 3 bases at V and 4 bases at J, with 4 bases between. As DNA, the CDR3 is TGTGCCAGCAGCCAGAGTTACGAGCAGTACTTC. Protein product: CASSQSYEQYF. Combining the CDR3 with reference TRBV14 and TRBJ2-7 gives the whole variable domain EAGVTQFPSHSVIEKGQTVTLRCDPISGHDNLYWYRRVMGKEIKFLLHFVKESKQDESGMPNNRFLAERTGGTYSTLKVQPAELEDSGVYFCASSQSYEQYFGPGTRLTVT.

The chain joins TRBV25-1 to TRBJ2-5, with 7 nucleotides matching TRBD2. The CDR3 is made up of 15 amino acids. The V gene's germline CDR1 is MGHDK and CDR2 SYGVNS. The junction had 8 bases not matched to a gene; V was cut back by 3 bases and J by 4 bases. CDR3 region: CASSDSNSGGETQYF. The CDR3 nucleotides read TGTGCCAGCAGTGATTCGAATTCGGGGGGAGAGACCCAGTACTTC.